The 7 T cell receptor beta chains given below trace back to one sample, sequenced in a study of OX40 agonist ivuxolimab in advanced cancers. This table comes from immunoSEQ multiplex PCR, and its TCRdb copy is limited to in-frame clones, with some not included. The repertoire includes 80,000 or so clones, 85% of them detected once, and roughly 1.9% sits in the top ten. Sequenced material: CD4+ or CD8+ T cells sorted from blood, taken in a trial of the OX40 agonist ivuxolimab. The origin of the receptors is an adult with an advanced solid tumor such as melanoma, head and neck, liver or kidney cancer.

The chain carries TRBV5-6 and TRBJ1-4, with 9 bases fitting TRBD1. The germline V gene encodes CDR1 SGHDT and CDR2 YYEEEE. Unmatched junction bases numbered 2, after V lost 5 bases and J lost 0 bases. This CDR3 is built from 15 residues. CDR3: CASSWTGATNEKLFF. CDR3 sequence (DNA): TGTGCCAGCAGTTGGACAGGGGCAACTAATGAAAAACTGTTTTTT.

The V and J genes are TRBV2 and TRBJ1-5; a weak D match, TRBD1 (5 bases). V lost 5 bases to trimming and J lost 1 base, with 12 bases between them. The CDR3 sequence is 15 residues long. Germline-derived CDR1 and CDR2 are SNHLY and FYNNEI. The CDR3 bases are TGTGCCAGCAGTCCCCAGACAGAGAGCAATCAGCCCCAGCATTTT. Translated, it gives CASSPQTESNQPQHF.

The chain is built from TRBV13 and TRBJ1-1; no definite D call. This CDR3 spans 16 amino acids. V dropped 6 bases and J dropped 1 base, with 18 bases sitting between them. In germline, CDR1 is PRHDT, CDR2 FYEKMQ (reference sequence). Here the CDR3 DNA reads TGTGCCAGCAGTTTCCCTTCCCCCGCGGGGAACACTGAAGCTTTCTTT. It yields the protein CASSFPSPAGNTEAFF. Supplemented by reference TRBV13 and TRBJ1-1, the full variable domain reads AAGVIQSPRHLIKEKRETATLKCYPIPRHDTVYWYQQGPGQDPQFLISFYEKMQSDKGSIPDRFSAQQFSDYHSELNMSSLELGDSALYFCASSFPSPAGNTEAFFGQGTRLTVV.

This rearrangement joins TRBV15 to TRBJ1-4; D not resolved. Trimming left V 3 bases short and J 0 bases short, with 8 bases between. The CDR3 runs to 15 residues. Germline-derived CDR1 and CDR2 are LNHNV and YYDKDF (reference sequence). CDR3 loop: CATSRTLATNEKLFF. DNA of the CDR3: TGTGCCACCAGCAGGACACTAGCAACTAATGAAAAACTGTTTTTT.

The rearrangement links TRBV2 to TRBJ2-7, with D maybe TRBD2 (6 bases). Trimming shortened V by 6 bases and J by 2 bases, and 14 bases separated the two germline ends. The CDR3 spans 14 residues. Germline loops: CDR1 SNHLY, CDR2 FYNNEI. In DNA form, the CDR3 reads TGTGCCAGCAGGGGCGGGGCCTCCACCTACGAGCAGTACTTC. Its protein product is CASRGGASTYEQYF.

The V and J genes are TRBV7-9 and TRBJ2-5; D not certain. Trimming shortened V by 1 base and J by 7 bases, and 10 bases separated the two germline ends. The CDR3 sequence is 13 residues long. From germline, CDR1 is SEHNR and CDR2 FQNEAQ (reference sequence). CDR3 amino acids: CASSLGGFRTQYF. Here the CDR3 DNA reads TGTGCCAGCAGCTTAGGGGGTTTTAGGACCCAGTACTTC.

This clone has more than one count but fewer than ten. This chain links TRBV18 with TRBJ2-1; D gene ambiguous. Germline V gene data show CDR1 as KGHSH and CDR2 as LQKENI. The V and J ends lost 6 bases and 7 bases respectively, with 10 bases between them. This CDR3 comprises 12 residues. CDR3 coding DNA: TGTGCCAGCTCCCGGACGGCTAATGAGCAGTTCTTC. It encodes CASSRTANEQFF.